Following are 16 T cell receptor beta chains from one sample sequenced in a study of blood T cell repertoires in COVID-19. Method: immunoSEQ multiplex PCR; TCRdb's copy keeps in-frame clones and lacks some. The sample lists 60,000 to 75,000 clones, nearly 90% occurring once. The sample comprised peripheral blood. The receptors were gathered from a woman between 50 and 59 years old with COVID-19, enrolled during active disease.

The gene calls are TRBV7-9 and TRBJ1-1; D remains unclear. Trimming removed 2 bases at V and 11 bases at J, with 12 bases between. Germline V gene data show CDR1 as SEHNR and CDR2 as FQNEAQ (reference sequence). This CDR3 has 12 residues. Written as DNA, the CDR3 is TGTGCCAGCAGCTTATCGTTGAATGCGGCTTTCTTT. Amino acid sequence: CASSLSLNAAFF.

The rearrangement links TRBV11-3 to TRBJ2-3, with TRBD2 identical over 11 bases. The V gene's germline CDR1 is SGHNT and CDR2 YENEEA. This CDR3 is built from 16 residues. V lost 5 bases, J lost 2 bases, and 6 bases stayed unmatched. The CDR3 coding sequence is TGTGCCAGCAGCCCCCTAGCGGGAGGCCCCACAGATACGCAGTATTTT. It is translated as CASSPLAGGPTDTQYF.

This chain joins TRBV7-9 and TRBJ2-1; TRBD1 agrees at 9 bases. CDR3 size: 17 residues. Per germline, CDR1 SEHNR and CDR2 FQNEAQ (reference sequence). V lost 5 bases to trimming and J lost 5 bases; unmatched junction nucleotides: 13. CDR3 sequence (DNA): TGTGCCAGCAGCCCACGAACACGGGGACAGGGTAACAATGAGCAGTTCTTC. It is translated as CASSPRTRGQGNNEQFF.

CDR3 DNA sequence: TGCAGTGCTAGTCCAGGGGGAACTTACACTGAAGCTTTCTTT. Translated: CSASPGGTYTEAFF. V gene TRBV20-1 combines with J gene TRBJ1-1; 7 positions match TRBD1. Germline V gene lookup returns CDR1 DFQATT and CDR2 SNEGSKA (reference sequence). V dropped 3 bases and J dropped 3; count of bases not matched to a gene: 7. The length of the CDR3 is 14 residues.

In nucleotides, the CDR3 is TGCGCCAGCAGCCAAGGACAGGGGGAAAAACTGTTTTTT. Translating it yields CASSQGQGEKLFF. This rearrangement joins TRBV4-3 to TRBJ1-4; 8 bases agree with TRBD1. This CDR3 is 13 amino acids long. Unmatched junction bases numbered 0, after V lost 1 base and J lost 8 bases. CDR1 and CDR2 (germline): LGHNA, YSLEER.

V is TRBV9 and J is TRBJ1-2, with D perhaps TRBD1 (5 bases). The V gene's germline CDR1 is SGDLS and CDR2 YYNGEE. The CDR3 has 14 residues. V gave up 0 bases and J gave up 2 bases, with 8 bases separating them. In DNA form, the CDR3 reads TGTGCCAGCAGCGTAGGTCGACAGAACTATGGCTACACCTTC. This gives the protein CASSVGRQNYGYTF.

The sample holds a few counts of this clone. The chain has TRBV3-1 (or the pseudogene TRBV3-2) and TRBJ2-7, with 7 bases matching TRBD1. The ends lost 4 bases at V and 7 bases at J; junction bases unmatched: 10. The germline V gene has CDR1 LGHDT and CDR2 YNNKEL (reference sequence). This CDR3 is 14 amino acids long. CDR3 sequence reads: CASSRTGTAGEQYF. CDR3 DNA: TGTGCCAGCAGCCGAACCGGGACAGCCGGAGAGCAGTACTTC.

This chain links TRBV30 with TRBJ2-1; 7 nucleotides align to TRBD2. The trim removed 7 bases at V and 7 bases at J, leaving 7 bases unmatched. Looked up from germline, CDR1 is GTSNPN and CDR2 is SVGIG (reference sequence). CDR3 length: 12 amino acids. This chain's CDR3 is CASRLGGNEQFF. The DNA for the CDR3 is TGTGCCTCCCGACTGGGGGGGAATGAGCAGTTCTTC.

On this clone: Other DNA sequences from this sample encode an identical CDR3 as well. V usage is TRBV20-1 and J usage is TRBJ2-1; D remains unclear. Germline loops: CDR1 DFQATT, CDR2 SNEGSKA (reference sequence). CDR3 length: 10 residues. The V end was cut by 2 bases, the J end by 10 bases, with 6 bases between. CDR3 sequence reads: CSARSQEQFF. CDR3 bases: TGCAGTGCTAGATCACAGGAGCAGTTCTTC.

The chain joins TRBV5-1 to TRBJ1-3; perhaps TRBD1 as D (6 bases). The CDR3 spans 15 residues. Trimming took off 7 bases at V and 2 bases at J, with 16 bases between the two ends. The germline V gene encodes CDR1 SGHRS and CDR2 YFSETQ. The CDR3 coding sequence is TGCGCCAGCCGCCTGGAGGGGGATCCTGGAAACACCATATATTTT. Amino acid sequence: CASRLEGDPGNTIYF.

The genes are TRBV2 and TRBJ2-7; D gene uncertain. Germline V gives CDR1 SNHLY, CDR2 FYNNEI. V was clipped by 7 bases and J by 0 bases, with 10 bases between them. CDR3 size: 13 residues. CDR3 sequence reads: CASKYTVSYEQYF. The CDR3 DNA follows: TGTGCCAGCAAGTACACCGTCTCCTACGAGCAGTACTTC. The whole variable domain, remainder taken from reference TRBV2 and TRBJ2-7, is EPEVTQTPSHQVTQMGQEVILRCVPISNHLYFYWYRQILGQKVEFLVSFYNNEISEKSEIFDDQFSVERPDGSNFTLKIRSTKLEDSAMYFCASKYTVSYEQYFGPGTRLTVT.

The genes are TRBV27 and TRBJ2-3, with D hard to call. Germline V gene lookup returns CDR1 MNHEY and CDR2 SMNVEV (reference sequence). Deletions cut 1 base from V and 0 bases from J, with 11 bases between. CDR3 length: 16 amino acids. DNA for the CDR3: TGTGCCAGCAGTTTATTAAAGCGCTCTAGCACAGATACGCAGTATTTT. Amino acid sequence: CASSLLKRSSTDTQYF.

The J gene is TRBJ1-2, the V gene TRBV30; a weak D match, TRBD1 (5 bases). Looked up from germline, CDR1 is GTSNPN and CDR2 is SVGIG (reference sequence). V lost 2 bases to trimming and J lost 4 bases, with 11 bases between them. The CDR3 consists of 13 residues. The CDR3 loop is CAWSKGLTYGYTF. CDR3 bases: TGTGCCTGGAGTAAGGGACTCACCTATGGCTACACCTTC.

The gene calls are TRBV12-3 or TRBV12-4 and TRBJ2-7; D remains ambiguous. V dropped 7 bases and J dropped 5 bases, with 9 bases sitting between them. CDR3 length: 11 amino acids. The CDR3 here is CASKAVDEQYF. CDR3 nucleotides: TGTGCCAGCAAAGCCGTCGACGAGCAGTACTTC.

The genes are TRBV27 and TRBJ1-1; D ambiguous. The CDR3 sequence is 14 residues long. V shed 3 bases and J shed 6 bases, with 14 bases lying between them. Germline V gene sequence: CDR1 MNHEY, CDR2 SMNVEV (reference sequence). The CDR3 reads CASSFRPHSPEAFF. The DNA for the CDR3 is TGTGCCAGCAGTTTTCGGCCCCATAGCCCTGAAGCTTTCTTT.

The count of this clone is one. J is TRBJ2-5 and V is TRBV5-4; D is undetermined. CDR3 length: 14 residues. The germline CDR1 and CDR2 sequences are SGHNT and YYREEE (reference sequence). Trimming took off 3 bases at V and 0 bases at J, with 9 bases between the two ends. CDR3 bases: TGTGCCAGCAGCTCACGACTCGACCAAGAGACCCAGTACTTC. Amino acids: CASSSRLDQETQYF. Full variable domain (outside the CDR3, taken from reference TRBV5-4 and TRBJ2-5): ETGVTQSPTHLIKTRGQQVTLRCSSQSGHNTVSWYQQALGQGPQFIFQYYREEENGRGNFPPRFSGLQFPNYSSELNVNALELDDSALYLCASSSRLDQETQYFGPGTRLLVL.